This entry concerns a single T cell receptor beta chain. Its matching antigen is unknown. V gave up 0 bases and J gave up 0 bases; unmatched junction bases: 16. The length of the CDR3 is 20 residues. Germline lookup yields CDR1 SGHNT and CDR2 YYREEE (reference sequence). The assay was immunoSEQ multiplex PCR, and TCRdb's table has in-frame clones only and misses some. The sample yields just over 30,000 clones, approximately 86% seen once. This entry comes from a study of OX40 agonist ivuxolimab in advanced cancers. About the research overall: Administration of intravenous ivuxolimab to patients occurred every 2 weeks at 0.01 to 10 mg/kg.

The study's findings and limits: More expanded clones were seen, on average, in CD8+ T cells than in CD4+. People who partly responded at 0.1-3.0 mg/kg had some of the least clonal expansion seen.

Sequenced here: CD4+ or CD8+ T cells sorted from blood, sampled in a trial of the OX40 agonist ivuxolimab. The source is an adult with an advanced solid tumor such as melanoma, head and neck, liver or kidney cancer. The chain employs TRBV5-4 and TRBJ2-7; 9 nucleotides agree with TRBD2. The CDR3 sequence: CASSLGVGAGGILNSYEQYF. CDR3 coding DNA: TGTGCCAGCAGCTTGGGAGTAGGGGCGGGAGGGATTCTCAACTCCTACGAGCAGTACTTC.